What follows are 9 T cell receptor beta chains derived from one specimen sequenced in a study of T-cell reconstitution after alpha-beta-depleted transplantation in children. During its preparation, the TCRbeta library received unique molecular identifiers. MiXCR, applied by TCRdb to the PCR reads, yields one record per CDR3 protein. The sample lists more than 200,000 distinct CDR3 sequences; approximately 8.4% were seen once. This specimen was PBMCs, mostly from graft donor cells, taken 360 days after TCRalphabeta/CD19-depleted stem cell transplant. These receptors all come from a male patient aged 2 to 10 who had a stem cell transplant for acute myeloid leukemia, so the T cells may come from the graft donor.

This clonotype was seen ten or more times. The V call is TRBV12-3 or TRBV12-4, the J call TRBJ2-2, with TRBD2 identical over 13 bases. The CDR3 consists of 14 residues. Trimming took 7 bases from V and 9 from J; bases not matched to a gene: 5. CDR3 protein: CASTWTSGSRELFF. CDR3 in DNA: TGTGCCAGCACCTGGACTAGCGGGAGCCGGGAGCTGTTTTTT.

V and J are TRBV6-2 or TRBV6-3 and TRBJ2-1; D gene uncertain. Between the trimmed V and J ends, which lost 8 bases and 2 bases, there was a span of 13 bases. This CDR3 region has 14 residues. The germline V gene has CDR1 MNHEY and CDR2 SVGEGT. CDR3 bases: TGTGCCAGCGTACGGTCTCACCCCTACAATGAGCAGTTCTTC. It translates to CASVRSHPYNEQFF.

The V gene is TRBV20-1, the J gene TRBJ1-5; D not resolved. Between the trimmed V and J ends, which lost 2 bases and 4 bases, there was a span of 12 bases. Germline V gene lookup returns CDR1 DFQATT and CDR2 SNEGSKA (reference sequence). This CDR3 has 14 amino acids. The CDR3 bases are TGCAGTGCTAGATCCCAACCCGGGAATCAGCCCCAGCATTTT. This translates into CSARSQPGNQPQHF.

This chain links TRBV20-1 with TRBJ2-7; TRBD2 might be the D (6 bases). Between the trimmed V and J ends, which lost 3 bases and 0 bases, there was a span of 12 bases. This CDR3 contains 14 residues. Germline values: CDR1 DFQATT, CDR2 SNEGSKA (reference sequence). The CDR3 region is CSARLGRTSYEQYF. As DNA, the CDR3 is TGCAGTGCTAGGTTGGGGAGGACCTCCTACGAGCAGTACTTC.

The rearrangement uses TRBV5-6 and TRBJ2-1, with TRBD2 identical over 11 bases. Germline CDR1 and CDR2: SGHDT and YYEEEE. V shed 6 bases, J shed 2 bases, and the junction held 7 bases outside the gene matches. The CDR3 runs to 16 residues. The chain's CDR3 is CASTTLAGGPYNEQFF. The CDR3 DNA reads TGTGCCAGCACAACCTTAGCGGGAGGGCCCTACAATGAGCAGTTCTTC.

This clonotype was detected ten times or more. The V gene is TRBV29-1, the J gene TRBJ2-2; 8 bases agree with TRBD2. This CDR3 has 13 residues. With V trimmed by 7 bases and J by 3 bases, 4 bases remained unmatched. CDR1 is SQVTM, CDR2 ANQGSEA, per germline. This CDR3 is CSAPGLDTGELFF. CDR3 DNA: TGCAGCGCCCCGGGACTAGACACCGGGGAGCTGTTTTTT.

This clonotype was observed a handful of times. The chain couples TRBV7-2 to TRBJ2-1, with D uncertain. The germline gives CDR1 SGHTA, CDR2 FQGNSA. The V end lost 3 bases, the J end lost 0 bases, and 6 bases lay between the germline ends. The CDR3 extends over 14 amino acids. This CDR3 reads CASSFDHSYNEQFF. The CDR3 nucleotides are TGTGCCAGCAGCTTCGATCACTCCTACAATGAGCAGTTCTTC.

This chain links TRBV6-2 or TRBV6-3 with TRBJ2-6; D is undetermined. The CDR3 covers 14 residues. Trimming shortened V by 7 bases and J by 4 bases, and 11 bases separated the two germline ends. From germline, CDR1 is MNHEY and CDR2 SVGEGT. The DNA for the CDR3 is TGTGCCAGCATCACGGGTGGGGGGGCCAACGTCCTGACTTTC. It yields the protein CASITGGGANVLTF.

The V call is TRBV20-1, the J call TRBJ2-7; 13 nucleotides agree with TRBD2. The length of the CDR3 is 15 residues. The germline V gene has CDR1 DFQATT and CDR2 SNEGSKA (reference sequence). With V trimmed by 2 bases and J by 4 bases, 5 bases remained unmatched. The CDR3 loop is CSARPGTSGAYEQYF. CDR3 in DNA: TGCAGTGCTAGACCTGGGACTAGCGGGGCTTACGAGCAGTACTTC.